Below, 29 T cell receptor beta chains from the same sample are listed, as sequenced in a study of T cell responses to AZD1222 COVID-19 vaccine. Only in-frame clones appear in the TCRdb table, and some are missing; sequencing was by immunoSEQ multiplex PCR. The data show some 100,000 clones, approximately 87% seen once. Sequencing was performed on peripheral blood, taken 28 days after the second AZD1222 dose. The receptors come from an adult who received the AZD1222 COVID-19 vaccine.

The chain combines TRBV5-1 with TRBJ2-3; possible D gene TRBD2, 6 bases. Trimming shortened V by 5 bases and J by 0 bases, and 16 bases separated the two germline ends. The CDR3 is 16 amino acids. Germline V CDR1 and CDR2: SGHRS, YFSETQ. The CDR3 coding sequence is TGCGCCAGCAGGGACTACTTAAAATCTAGCACAGATACGCAGTATTTT. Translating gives CASRDYLKSSTDTQYF. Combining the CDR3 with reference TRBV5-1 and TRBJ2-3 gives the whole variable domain KAGVTQTPRYLIKTRGQQVTLSCSPISGHRSVSWYQQTPGQGLQFLFEYFSETQRNKGNFPGRFSGRQFSNSRSEMNVSTLELGDSALYLCASRDYLKSSTDTQYFGPGTRLTVL.

The CDR3 is CSGGQSAYETQYF. The DNA of the CDR3 is TGCAGTGGTGGGCAGAGTGCGTATGAGACCCAGTACTTC. The chain is built from TRBV29-1 and TRBJ2-5; the D is unclear. The germline V gene encodes CDR1 SQVTM and CDR2 ANQGSEA. The CDR3 is 13 residues long.

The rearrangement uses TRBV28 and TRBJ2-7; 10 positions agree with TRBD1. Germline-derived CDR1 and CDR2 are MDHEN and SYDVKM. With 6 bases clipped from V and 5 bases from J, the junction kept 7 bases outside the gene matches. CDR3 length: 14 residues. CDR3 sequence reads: CASRGGTGDHEQYF. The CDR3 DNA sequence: TGTGCCAGCAGGGGGGGGACAGGGGACCACGAGCAGTACTTC. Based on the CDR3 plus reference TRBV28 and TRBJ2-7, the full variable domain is DVKVTQSSRYLVKRTGEKVFLECVQDMDHENMFWYRQDPGLGLRLIYFSYDVKMKEKGDIPEGYSVSREKKERFSLILESASTNQTSMYLCASRGGTGDHEQYFGPGTRLTVT.

The CDR3: CSASRSNSGNTIYF. The CDR3 nucleotides are TGCAGTGCTAGTCGGAGCAACTCTGGAAACACCATATATTTT. The chain couples TRBV20-1 to TRBJ1-3; no definite D call. Germline CDR1 reads DFQATT; CDR2 reads SNEGSKA (reference sequence). V was cut by 3 bases and J by 0 bases, with 9 bases left in between. This CDR3 is built from 14 residues.

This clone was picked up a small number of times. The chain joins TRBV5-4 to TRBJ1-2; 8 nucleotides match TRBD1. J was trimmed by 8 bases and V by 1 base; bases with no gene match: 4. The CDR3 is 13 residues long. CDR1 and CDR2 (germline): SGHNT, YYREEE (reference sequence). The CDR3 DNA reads TGTGCCAGCAGCTTGTTGAGGGACAGGGGCTACACCTTC. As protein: CASSLLRDRGYTF.

This CDR3 reads CASSLVRTGAWEQYF. The CDR3 nucleotides read TGTGCCAGCAGCTTGGTACGGACAGGTGCCTGGGAGCAGTACTTC. The genes are TRBV5-5 and TRBJ2-7; 7 bases align to TRBD1. Germline V lookup: CDR1 SGHKS, CDR2 YYEKEE (reference sequence). V trimming: 0 bases; J trimming: 7 bases; junction bases outside the gene matches: 10. The CDR3 consists of 15 residues.

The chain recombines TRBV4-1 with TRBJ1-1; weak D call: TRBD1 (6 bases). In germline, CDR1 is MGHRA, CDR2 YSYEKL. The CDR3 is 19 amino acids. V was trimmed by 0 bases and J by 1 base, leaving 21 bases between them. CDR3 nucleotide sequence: TGCGCCAGCAGCCAAGATAGGGGAAGGACAGCCGATTCGAACACTGAAGCTTTCTTT. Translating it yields CASSQDRGRTADSNTEAFF.

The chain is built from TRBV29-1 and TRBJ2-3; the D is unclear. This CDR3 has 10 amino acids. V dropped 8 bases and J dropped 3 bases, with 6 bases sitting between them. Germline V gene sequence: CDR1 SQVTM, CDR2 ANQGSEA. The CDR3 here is CSFLTDTQYF. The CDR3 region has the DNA TGCAGCTTCCTTACAGATACGCAGTATTTT.

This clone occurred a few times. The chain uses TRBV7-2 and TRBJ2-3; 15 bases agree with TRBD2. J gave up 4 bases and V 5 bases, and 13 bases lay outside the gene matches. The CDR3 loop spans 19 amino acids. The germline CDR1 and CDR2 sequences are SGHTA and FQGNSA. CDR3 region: CASSPRTSGRGNWADTQYF. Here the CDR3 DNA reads TGTGCCAGCAGCCCTAGGACTAGCGGGAGGGGGAATTGGGCAGATACGCAGTATTTT.

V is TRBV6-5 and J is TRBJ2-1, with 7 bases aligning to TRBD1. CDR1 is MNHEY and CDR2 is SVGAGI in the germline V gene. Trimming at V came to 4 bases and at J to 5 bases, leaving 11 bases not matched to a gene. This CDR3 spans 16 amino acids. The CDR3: CASSFEGTGANNEQFF. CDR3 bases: TGTGCCAGCAGTTTTGAAGGCACAGGGGCCAACAATGAGCAGTTCTTC.

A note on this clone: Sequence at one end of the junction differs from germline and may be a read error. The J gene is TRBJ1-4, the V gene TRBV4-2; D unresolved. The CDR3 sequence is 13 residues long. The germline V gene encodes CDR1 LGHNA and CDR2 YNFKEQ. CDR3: CASSQDVFAVRLF. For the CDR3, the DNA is TGTGCCAGCAGCCAAGATGTATTCGCAGTGCGGCTTTTT.

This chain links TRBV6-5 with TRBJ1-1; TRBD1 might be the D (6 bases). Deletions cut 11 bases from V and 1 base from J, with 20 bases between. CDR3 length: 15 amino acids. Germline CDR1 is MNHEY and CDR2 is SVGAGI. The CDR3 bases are TGTGCCGGGACACCTCCTCCTTTGTCGAACACTGAAGCTTTCTTT. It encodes CAGTPPPLSNTEAFF.

The CDR3 sequence is CATRGTGGSYEQYF. CDR3 DNA: TGTGCCACCCGGGGGACAGGGGGCTCCTACGAGCAGTACTTC. This chain connects TRBV27 to TRBJ2-7; the match to TRBD1 covers 11 bases. Losses at the gene ends were 10 bases for V and 0 bases for J; bases not matched to a gene: 5. This CDR3 is built from 14 residues. From germline, CDR1 is MNHEY and CDR2 SMNVEV (reference sequence).

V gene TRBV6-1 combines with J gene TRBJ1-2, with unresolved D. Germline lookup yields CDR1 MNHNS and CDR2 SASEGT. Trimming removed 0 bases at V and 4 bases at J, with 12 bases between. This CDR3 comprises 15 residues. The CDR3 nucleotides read TGTGCCAGCAGTGAAGCGCTGGTCGTTAGCTATGGCTACACCTTC. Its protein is CASSEALVVSYGYTF.

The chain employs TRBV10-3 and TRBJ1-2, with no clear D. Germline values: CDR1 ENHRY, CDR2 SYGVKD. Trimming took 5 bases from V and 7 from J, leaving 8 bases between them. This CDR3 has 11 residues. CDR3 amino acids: CAISKGAGYTF. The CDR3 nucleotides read TGTGCCATCAGTAAAGGAGCTGGCTACACCTTC.

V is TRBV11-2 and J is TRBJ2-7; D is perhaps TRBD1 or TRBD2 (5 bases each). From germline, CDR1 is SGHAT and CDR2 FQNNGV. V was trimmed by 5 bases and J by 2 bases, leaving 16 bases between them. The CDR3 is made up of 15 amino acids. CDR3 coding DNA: TGTGCCAGCAGCCCGGTGAGGGGATCCACCTACGAGCAGTACTTC. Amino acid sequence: CASSPVRGSTYEQYF. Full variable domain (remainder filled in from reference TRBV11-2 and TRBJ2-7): EAGVAQSPRYKIIEKRQSVAFWCNPISGHATLYWYQQILGQGPKLLIQFQNNGVVDDSQLPKDRFSAERLKGVDSTLKIQPAKLEDSAVYLCASSPVRGSTYEQYFGPGTRLTVT.

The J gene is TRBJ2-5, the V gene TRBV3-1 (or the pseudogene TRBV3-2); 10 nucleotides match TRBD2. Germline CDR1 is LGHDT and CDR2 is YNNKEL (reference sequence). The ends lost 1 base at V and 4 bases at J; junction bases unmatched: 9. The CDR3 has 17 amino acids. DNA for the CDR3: TGTGCCAGCAGCCAAGTGGCGAGGTCTAGCGGGGGAGAGACCCAGTACTTC. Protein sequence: CASSQVARSSGGETQYF.

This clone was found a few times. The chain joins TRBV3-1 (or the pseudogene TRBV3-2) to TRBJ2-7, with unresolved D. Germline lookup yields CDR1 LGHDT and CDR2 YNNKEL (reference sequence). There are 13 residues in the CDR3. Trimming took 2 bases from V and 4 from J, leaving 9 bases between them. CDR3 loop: CASSQYTMYEQYF. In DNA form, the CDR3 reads TGTGCCAGCAGCCAATACACTATGTACGAGCAGTACTTC.

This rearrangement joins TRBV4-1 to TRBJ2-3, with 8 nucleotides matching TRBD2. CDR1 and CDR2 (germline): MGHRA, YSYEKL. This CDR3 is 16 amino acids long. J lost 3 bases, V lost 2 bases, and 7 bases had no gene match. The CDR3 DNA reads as TGCGCCAGCAGCCAATGGGGGACTAGGCCTACAGATACGCAGTATTTT. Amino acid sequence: CASSQWGTRPTDTQYF.

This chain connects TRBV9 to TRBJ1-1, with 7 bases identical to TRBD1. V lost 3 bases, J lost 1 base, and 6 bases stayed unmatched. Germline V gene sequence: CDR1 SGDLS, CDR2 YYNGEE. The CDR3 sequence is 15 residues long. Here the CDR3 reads CASSATGERNTEAFF. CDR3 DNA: TGTGCCAGCAGCGCAACAGGGGAGAGGAACACTGAAGCTTTCTTT.

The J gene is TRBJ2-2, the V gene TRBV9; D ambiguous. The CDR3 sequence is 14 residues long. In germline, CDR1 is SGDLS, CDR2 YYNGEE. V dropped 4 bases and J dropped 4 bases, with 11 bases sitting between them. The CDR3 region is CASSPRLVTGELFF. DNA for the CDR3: TGTGCCAGCAGCCCGAGGCTCGTCACCGGGGAGCTGTTTTTT.

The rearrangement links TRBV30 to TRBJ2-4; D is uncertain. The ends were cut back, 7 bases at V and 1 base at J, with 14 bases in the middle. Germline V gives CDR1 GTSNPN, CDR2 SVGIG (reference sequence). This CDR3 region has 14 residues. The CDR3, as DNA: TGTGCCTCCGCGTATCCTCAGGCCAAAAACATTCAGTACTTC. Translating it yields CASAYPQAKNIQYF.

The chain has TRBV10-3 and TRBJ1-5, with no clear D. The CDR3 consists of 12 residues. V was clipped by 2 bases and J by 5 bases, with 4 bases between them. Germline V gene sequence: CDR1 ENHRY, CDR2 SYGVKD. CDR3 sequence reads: CAISELDQPQHF. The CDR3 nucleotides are TGTGCCATCAGTGAGCTGGATCAGCCCCAGCATTTT.

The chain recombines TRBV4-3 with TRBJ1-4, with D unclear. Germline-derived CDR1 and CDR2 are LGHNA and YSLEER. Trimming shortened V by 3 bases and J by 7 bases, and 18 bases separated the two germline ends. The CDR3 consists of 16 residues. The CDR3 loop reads CASSQDSGSTGEKLFF. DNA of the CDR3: TGCGCCAGCAGCCAGGATAGCGGGAGTACCGGTGAAAAACTGTTTTTT.

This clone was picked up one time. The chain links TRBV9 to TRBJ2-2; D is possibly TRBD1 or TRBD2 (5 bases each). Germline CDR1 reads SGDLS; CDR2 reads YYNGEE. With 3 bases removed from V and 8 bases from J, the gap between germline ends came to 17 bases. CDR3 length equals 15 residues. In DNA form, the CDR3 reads TGTGCCAGCAGCGGGCCGGGACGCCCAAAAGGGGAGCTGTTTTTT. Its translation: CASSGPGRPKGELFF.

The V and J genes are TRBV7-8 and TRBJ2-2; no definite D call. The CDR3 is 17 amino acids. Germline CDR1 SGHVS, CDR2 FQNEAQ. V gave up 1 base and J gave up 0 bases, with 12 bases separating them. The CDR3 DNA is TGTGCCAGCAGCTTAGTGTATGGCGAGGCGAACACCGGGGAGCTGTTTTTT. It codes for CASSLVYGEANTGELFF. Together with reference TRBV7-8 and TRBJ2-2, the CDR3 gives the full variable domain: GAGVSQSPRYKVAKRGQDVALRCDPISGHVSLFWYQQALGQGPEFLTYFQNEAQLDKSGLPSDRFFAERPEGSVSTLKIQRTQQEDSAVYLCASSLVYGEANTGELFFGEGSRLTVL.

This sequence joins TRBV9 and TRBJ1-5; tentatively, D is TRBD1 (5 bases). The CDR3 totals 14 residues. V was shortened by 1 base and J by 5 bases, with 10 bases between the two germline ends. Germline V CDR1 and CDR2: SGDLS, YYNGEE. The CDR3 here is CASSVSGGDQPQHF. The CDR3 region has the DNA TGTGCCAGCAGCGTATCGGGGGGGGATCAGCCCCAGCATTTT.

The CDR3 DNA sequence: TGTGCCAGCAGCTCCCGAACTGCCGATAATTCACCCCTCCACTTT. Its protein is CASSSRTADNSPLHF. The chain carries TRBV7-2 and TRBJ1-6; D unclear. CDR3 length: 15 amino acids. V was clipped by 4 bases and J by 5 bases, with 12 bases between them. Germline CDR1 is SGHTA and CDR2 is FQGNSA. Filled out from reference TRBV7-2 and TRBJ1-6, the complete variable domain reads GAGVSQSPSNKVTEKGKDVELRCDPISGHTALYWYRQSLGQGLEFLIYFQGNSAPDKSGLPSDRFSAERTGGSVSTLTIQRTQQEDSAVYLCASSSRTADNSPLHFGNGTRLTVT.

CDR3 residues: CASLPPGATYGYTF. CDR3 nucleotide sequence: TGTGCCAGTCTCCCTCCAGGGGCCACCTATGGCTACACCTTC. The chain employs TRBV19 and TRBJ1-2, with D perhaps TRBD1 (6 bases). V lost 8 bases, J lost 4 bases, and 17 bases lay in between. The germline CDR1 and CDR2 sequences are LNHDA and SQIVND (reference sequence). The CDR3 is 14 residues long.